What follows describes a single T cell receptor beta chain. The antigen is undetermined. These data belong to a study of cytomegalovirus exposure and HLA in healthy donors. Whole-study results and caveats: Some segments of the V type, notably TRBV6-2 and TRBV6-3, were excluded as indistinguishable.

This CDR3 region has 19 residues. Germline trimming cut 2 bases from V and 1 base from J; bases unmatched to any gene: 11. Germline V gene data show CDR1 as SGHTA and CDR2 as FQGNSA. Primers included in the PCR were 60 Vbeta and 13 Jbeta primers. Assay: immunoSEQ multiplex PCR; the TCRdb copy retains only in-frame clones and omits some. The sample has about 180,000 clones; 60% to 85% are singletons. This receptor was identified in a male donor in good health and CMV-seronegative. Sequenced: PBMCs. The chain links TRBV7-2 to TRBJ2-4, with 10 nucleotides matching TRBD2. CDR3 DNA sequence: TGTGCCAGCAGCTTATTGAGCGGGAGGGGGCGGGGGGCCAAAAACATTCAGTACTTC. Residues: CASSLLSGRGRGAKNIQYF.